The T cell receptor beta chain described here comes from a study of vaccination and CD4 T cells after COVID-19. Across the whole study: The makeup of the convalescents was six males and four females, two of them Hispanic. No peptide, an HIV-1 Nef pool, or a CEFX pool was what each control culture received.

Treatment here: approximately 10-day PBMC culture with coronavirus spike peptide pools or control peptides (ViraFEST assay). Each of days 3 and 7 saw half the medium replaced by fresh IL-2 medium. Cultured CD4+ T cell DNA was sequenced using the Oncomine TCR Beta short-read assay. TCRdb re-called the PCR reads with MiXCR, one entry per CDR3 protein. The table lists 15,000 to 20,000 distinct CDR3 sequences, 55% to 75% of them singletons. Notes on this clonotype: The antigen is undetermined.

Germline assignment: CDR1 SGHKS and CDR2 YYEKEE (reference sequence). The V end lost 0 bases, the J end lost 6 bases, and 12 bases lay between the germline ends. This CDR3 has 14 residues. The source material was CD4+ T cells from blood, cultured in vitro. V gene TRBV5-5 combines with J gene TRBJ1-1; tentative D call: TRBD1 (5 bases). The receptor was isolated from a human donor who had recovered from COVID-19. CDR3 loop: CASSLAGATPEAFF. CDR3 coding DNA: TGTGCCAGCAGCTTGGCCGGGGCGACGCCTGAAGCTTTCTTT.